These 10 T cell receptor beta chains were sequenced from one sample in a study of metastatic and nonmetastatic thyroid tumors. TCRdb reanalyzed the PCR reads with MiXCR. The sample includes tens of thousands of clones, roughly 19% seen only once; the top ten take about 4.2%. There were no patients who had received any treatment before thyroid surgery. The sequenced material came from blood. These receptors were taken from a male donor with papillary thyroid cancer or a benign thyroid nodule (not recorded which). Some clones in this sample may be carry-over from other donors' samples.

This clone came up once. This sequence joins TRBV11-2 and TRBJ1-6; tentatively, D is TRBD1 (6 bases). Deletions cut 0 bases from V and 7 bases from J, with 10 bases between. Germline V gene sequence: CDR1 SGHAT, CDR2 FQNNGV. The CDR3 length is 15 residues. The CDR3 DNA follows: TGTGCCAGCAGCTTAGAGAGGACAGCAAATTCACCCCTCCACTTT. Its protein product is CASSLERTANSPLHF.

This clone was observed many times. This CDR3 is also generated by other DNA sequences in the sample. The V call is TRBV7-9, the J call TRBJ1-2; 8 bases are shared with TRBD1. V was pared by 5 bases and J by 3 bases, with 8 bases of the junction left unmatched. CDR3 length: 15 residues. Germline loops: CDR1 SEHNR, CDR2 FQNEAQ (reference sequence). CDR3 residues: CASSIPSGQDYGYTF. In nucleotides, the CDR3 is TGTGCCAGCAGCATACCCTCGGGACAGGACTATGGCTACACCTTC.

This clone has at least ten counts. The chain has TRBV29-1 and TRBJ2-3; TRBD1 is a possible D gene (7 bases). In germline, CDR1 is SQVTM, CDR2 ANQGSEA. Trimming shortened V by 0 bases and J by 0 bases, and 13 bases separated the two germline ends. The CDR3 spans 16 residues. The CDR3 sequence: CSVEDPRGASTDTQYF. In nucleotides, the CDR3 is TGCAGCGTTGAAGACCCCAGGGGGGCTAGCACAGATACGCAGTATTTT.

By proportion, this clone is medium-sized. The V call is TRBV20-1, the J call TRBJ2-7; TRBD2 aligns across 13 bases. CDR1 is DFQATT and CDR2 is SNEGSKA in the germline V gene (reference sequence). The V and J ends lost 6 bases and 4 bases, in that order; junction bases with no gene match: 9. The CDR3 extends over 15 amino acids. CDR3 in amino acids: CSAPYPGLAGYEQYF. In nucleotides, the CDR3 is TGCAGTGCCCCTTATCCGGGACTAGCGGGATACGAGCAGTACTTC.

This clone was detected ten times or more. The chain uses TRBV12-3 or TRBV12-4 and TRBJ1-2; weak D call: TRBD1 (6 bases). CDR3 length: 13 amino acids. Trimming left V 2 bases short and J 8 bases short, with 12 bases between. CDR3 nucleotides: TGTGCCAGCAGTTTATACAGGGTCGGCGGCTACACCTTC. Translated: CASSLYRVGGYTF.

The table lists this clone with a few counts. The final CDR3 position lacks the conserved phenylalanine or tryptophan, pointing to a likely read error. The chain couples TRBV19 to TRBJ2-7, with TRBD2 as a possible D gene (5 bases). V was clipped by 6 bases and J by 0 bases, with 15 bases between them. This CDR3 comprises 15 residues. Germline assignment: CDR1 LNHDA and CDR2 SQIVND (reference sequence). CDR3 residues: CASRKQRASSYEQYS. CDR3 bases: TGTGCCAGTAGGAAACAGAGGGCAAGCTCCTACGAGCAGTACTCC.

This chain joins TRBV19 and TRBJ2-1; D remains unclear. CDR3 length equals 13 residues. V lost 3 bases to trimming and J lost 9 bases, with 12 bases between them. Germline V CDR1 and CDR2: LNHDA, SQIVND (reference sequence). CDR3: CASSIVPGGEQFF. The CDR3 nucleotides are TGTGCCAGTAGTATCGTCCCTGGTGGTGAGCAGTTCTTC.

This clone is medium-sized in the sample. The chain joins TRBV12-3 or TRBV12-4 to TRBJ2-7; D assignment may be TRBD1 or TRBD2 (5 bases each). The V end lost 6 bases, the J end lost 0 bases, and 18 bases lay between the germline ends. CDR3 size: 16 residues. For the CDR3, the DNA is TGTGCCAGCAGCCTAGAGGGGCAACTGAGCTCCTACGAGCAGTACTTC. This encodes CASSLEGQLSSYEQYF.

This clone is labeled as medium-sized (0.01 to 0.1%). The CDR3 DNA sequence: TGTGCCACCCTAACATGGGGACGCGGGGGCACAGATACGCAGTATTTT. Residues: CATLTWGRGGTDTQYF. V usage is TRBV6-1 and J usage is TRBJ2-3; maybe TRBD2 (6 bases). The CDR3 extends over 16 amino acids. CDR1 MNHNS and CDR2 SASEGT come from the germline V gene. V dropped 10 bases and J dropped 1 base, with 21 bases sitting between them.

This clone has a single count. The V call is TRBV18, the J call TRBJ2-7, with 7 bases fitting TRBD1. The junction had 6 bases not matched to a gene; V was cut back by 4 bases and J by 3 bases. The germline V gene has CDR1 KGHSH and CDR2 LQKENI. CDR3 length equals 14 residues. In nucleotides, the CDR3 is TGTGCCAGCTCACAACAGGGGTTCCGCTACGAGCAGTACTTC. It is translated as CASSQQGFRYEQYF.